This T cell receptor beta chain was sequenced in a study of T cells after yellow fever vaccination. Study observations and caveats: Clones that expanded after primary vaccination mostly reappeared after the booster (around 96% CD4, 70% to 90% CD8).

It was through 5'RACE template switching that TCR cDNA was made, with a universal primer site and UMIs added. A single record per CDR3 protein comes from TCRdb applying MiXCR to the 5' RACE reads. Seen here are some 670,000 distinct CDR3 sequences, about 12% observed once, and the top ten hold 15%. The germline V gene encodes CDR1 MNHEY and CDR2 SMNVEV (reference sequence). The junction had 4 bases not matched to a gene; V was cut back by 4 bases and J by 0 bases. The CDR3 is 18 residues long. This clonotype was seen a few times. Its target is unknown. This TCR derives from a man younger than 40 who received the YFV17D yellow fever vaccine. The input for sequencing was PBMCs, taken on the day of the yellow fever booster vaccination. The rearrangement uses TRBV27 and TRBJ2-1; 15 bases agree with TRBD2. The CDR3 DNA follows: TGTGCCAGCAGTTCCGGACTAGCGGGAGGGAGCTCCTACAATGAGCAGTTCTTC. Encoded protein: CASSSGLAGGSSYNEQFF.